These T cell receptor beta chains were read from a single sample in a study of Graves' ophthalmopathy and Graves' hyperthyroidism. From the multiplex PCR reads, TCRdb called clonotypes with MiXCR, one entry per CDR3 protein. The sample has about half a million distinct CDR3 sequences; approximately 15% are singletons. Input material: blood. The receptors originated from a woman younger than 45 with Graves' ophthalmopathy. The conserved cysteine and the conserved F or W are not part of the CDR3 here.

V gene: TRBV20-1; J gene: TRBJ2-7; CDR3 protein: SAHTLAGVREQY
V gene: TRBV28; J gene: TRBJ2-2; CDR3 protein: ASRGGRLAGAGELF
V gene: TRBV7-3; J gene: TRBJ2-2; CDR3 protein: ASSPIPNTGELF
V gene: TRBV30; J gene: TRBJ2-6; CDR3 protein: AWSEGFGANVLT
V gene: TRBV5-1; J gene: TRBJ1-2; CDR3 protein: ASSLGSTAYGYT
V gene: TRBV24-1; J gene: TRBJ1-5; CDR3 protein: ATSVGGRGSNQPQH
V gene: TRBV30; J gene: TRBJ2-2; CDR3 protein: AYRQGANTGELF
V gene: TRBV27; J gene: TRBJ1-2; CDR3 protein: ASRRPGAGREYGYT
V gene: TRBV13; J gene: TRBJ2-2; CDR3 protein: ASSFRQGAVVTGELF
V gene: TRBV28; J gene: TRBJ2-7; CDR3 protein: ASSQDRGRARGEQY
V gene: TRBV20-1; J gene: TRBJ2-7; CDR3 protein: SAIGSRDNISYEQY
V gene: TRBV6-2/TRBV6-3; J gene: TRBJ2-7; CDR3 protein: ASHRRGSSYEQY
V gene: TRBV5-1; J gene: TRBJ1-6; CDR3 protein: ASSWDRTPLH
V gene: TRBV20-1; J gene: TRBJ1-2; CDR3 protein: SGKQGANYGYT
V gene: TRBV28; J gene: TRBJ1-1; CDR3 protein: ASSLYTMTGTVMNTEAF
V gene: TRBV7-2; J gene: TRBJ1-1; CDR3 protein: ASSFRQTSAF
V gene: TRBV4-1; J gene: TRBJ2-5; CDR3 protein: ASSLDRGTLQETQY
V gene: TRBV5-1; J gene: TRBJ1-1; CDR3 protein: ASSPGTGYTEAF
V gene: TRBV29-1; J gene: TRBJ2-3; CDR3 protein: SVVGWLATTDTQY
V gene: TRBV27; J gene: TRBJ2-5; CDR3 protein: ASRRQEGVQETQY
V gene: TRBV28; J gene: TRBJ2-7; CDR3 protein: ASSSRRDRPYEQY
V gene: TRBV15; J gene: TRBJ2-4; CDR3 protein: ATPDQGGDPLAKNIQY
V gene: TRBV7-2; J gene: TRBJ1-1; CDR3 protein: ASSFQGDTEAF
V gene: TRBV30; J gene: TRBJ1-1; CDR3 protein: AWSVGPEAF
V gene: TRBV12-3/TRBV12-4; J gene: TRBJ1-5; CDR3 protein: ASMIAGKDQPQH
V gene: TRBV2; J gene: TRBJ1-1; CDR3 protein: ASELGGNTEAF
V gene: TRBV28; J gene: TRBJ2-2; CDR3 protein: ASSTRDEDTGELF
V gene: TRBV28; J gene: TRBJ2-3; CDR3 protein: ASSSGGPPGADTQY
V gene: TRBV9; J gene: TRBJ2-7; CDR3 protein: ASSEKAGRPYEQY
V gene: TRBV6-1; J gene: TRBJ1-3; CDR3 protein: ASSEGQSGNTIY
V gene: TRBV13; J gene: TRBJ1-2; CDR3 protein: ASSFGSGYT
V gene: TRBV7-9; J gene: TRBJ1-5; CDR3 protein: ASSPRTGFQPQH
V gene: TRBV10-3; J gene: TRBJ1-1; CDR3 protein: AISYTVMNTEAF
V gene: TRBV28; J gene: TRBJ2-7; CDR3 protein: AISGPTSSYEQY
V gene: TRBV6-5; J gene: TRBJ2-3; CDR3 protein: ASSLTSGGTDTQY
V gene: TRBV20-1; J gene: TRBJ1-3; CDR3 protein: SARPQATAGNTIY
V gene: TRBV7-2; J gene: TRBJ2-2; CDR3 protein: ASSLSDSLGGAGELF
V gene: TRBV20-1; J gene: TRBJ2-7; CDR3 protein: SGITGQDYEQY
V gene: TRBV6-5; J gene: TRBJ1-1; CDR3 protein: ASSWGYSQNTEAF
V gene: TRBV19; J gene: TRBJ2-3; CDR3 protein: ASSRASPDTQY
V gene: TRBV28; J gene: TRBJ2-5; CDR3 protein: ASPTNPRTGRETQY
V gene: TRBV27; J gene: TRBJ1-2; CDR3 protein: ASLGQGRNGYT
V gene: TRBV12-3/TRBV12-4; J gene: TRBJ2-5; CDR3 protein: ASNPTSGGSETQY
V gene: TRBV7-9; J gene: TRBJ2-7; CDR3 protein: ASSLNRDYEQY
V gene: TRBV30; J gene: TRBJ1-2; CDR3 protein: AWSVLGTYGYT
V gene: TRBV15; J gene: TRBJ2-2; CDR3 protein: ATSRDRGAGTGELF
V gene: TRBV6-1; J gene: TRBJ2-5; CDR3 protein: ASSPDRGVYQETQY
V gene: TRBV29-1; J gene: TRBJ1-1; CDR3 protein: SVPYDRAPMNTEAF
V gene: TRBV4-1; J gene: TRBJ2-3; CDR3 protein: ASSQATSGGSYTQY
V gene: TRBV12-3/TRBV12-4; J gene: TRBJ1-1; CDR3 protein: ASNPRTGGDTEAF